The rows below give T cell receptor beta chains drawn from one sample of a study of CD8+CD57+ T cells in acquired aplastic anemia. From the reads, TCRdb called clonotypes with MiXCR, one entry per CDR3 protein. The repertoire holds 200,000 to 250,000 distinct CDR3 sequences, with 30% to 40% as singletons. The sample consisted of sorted CD4+, CD8+, or CD8+CD57+ T cells (not recorded which) from PBMCs. Source of these receptors: a human donor in good health, serving as a control. The CDR3 runs from the conserved cysteine through the conserved F or W. A D gene is named only where the DNA matches it firmly. Clone size is stated in some rows and not others, as once, few, many or a class when expanded.

>TRBV6-1|TRBJ1-1|few|TRBD1
CASSKDREWAEAFF
TGTGCCAGCAGTAAGGACAGGGAGTGGGCTGAAGCTTTCTTT
>TRBV20-1|TRBJ1-5|many|NA
CSAGRGPQHF
TGCAGTGCAGGCCGGGGGCCCCAGCATTTT
>TRBV12-3/TRBV12-4|TRBJ2-1|NA|TRBD1
CASSLGTGEYNEQFF
TGTGCCAGCAGTTTGGGGACAGGAGAATACAATGAGCAGTTCTTC
>TRBV5-1|TRBJ2-7|many|TRBD1
CASSLGTDYEQYF
TGCGCCAGCAGTCTCGGGACAGACTACGAGCAGTACTTC
>TRBV10-1|TRBJ2-7|NA|NA
CARSPSRDLTYEQYF
TGTGCCCGCTCACCTAGCCGGGACTTAACCTACGAGCAGTACTTC
>TRBV6-5|TRBJ1-1|many|NA
CASSYSISTEAFF
TGTGCCAGCAGTTACTCGATTAGCACTGAAGCTTTCTTT
>TRBV27|TRBJ1-2|NA|TRBD1
CASRRDRGQNGYTF
TGTGCCAGCAGAAGGGACAGGGGGCAGAATGGCTACACCTTC
>TRBV20-1|TRBJ1-1|many|NA
CSAQSPSPVDTEAFF
TGCAGTGCTCAATCGCCTAGTCCCGTGGACACTGAAGCTTTCTTT
>TRBV5-1|TRBJ2-7|NA|NA
CASSLFSGGQFYEQYF
TGCGCCAGCAGCTTGTTTTCTGGAGGGCAATTCTACGAGCAGTACTTC
>TRBV7-9|TRBJ2-7|NA|NA
CASSLQSYEQYF
TGTGCCAGCAGCCTGCAGTCCTACGAGCAGTACTTC
>TRBV5-8|TRBJ2-5|many|TRBD2
CASPGGTQYF
TGTGCCAGCCCGGGGGGGACCCAGTACTTC
>TRBV11-2|TRBJ1-2|NA|NA
CASSSGAGAYGCTF
NA
>TRBV24-1|TRBJ2-3|NA|TRBD2
CATSAPIAGWGTDTQYF
TGTGCCACCAGTGCCCCCATAGCGGGATGGGGCACAGATACGCAGTATTTT
>TRBV12-3/TRBV12-4|TRBJ2-6|many|NA
CASSLEVYLYSGANVLTF
TGTGCCAGCAGTTTAGAGGTTTATCTATACTCTGGGGCCAACGTCCTGACTTTC
>TRBV29-1|TRBJ2-1|NA|NA
CSVVSGWEQFF
TGCAGCGTTGTATCGGGATGGGAGCAGTTCTTC
>TRBV30|TRBJ1-5|NA|NA
CAWSVLWEGAQHF
TGTGCCTGGAGTGTACTTTGGGAGGGGGCCCAGCATTTT
>TRBV5-1|TRBJ2-5|few|NA
CASSLSRGSAQETQYF
TGCGCCAGCAGCCTCAGTCGGGGTTCTGCGCAAGAGACCCAGTACTTC
>TRBV15|TRBJ2-5|few|NA
CATTRGLQETQYF
TGTGCCACGACGCGGGGACTCCAAGAGACCCAGTACTTC
>TRBV27|TRBJ1-5|few|NA
CASSLNLYSNQPQHF
TGTGCCAGCAGTTTAAACCTATATAGCAATCAGCCCCAGCATTTT
>TRBV6-2/TRBV6-3|TRBJ2-7|many|NA
CASSYATMTYEQYF
TGTGCCAGCAGTTACGCGACCATGACCTACGAGCAGTACTTC
>TRBV11-1|TRBJ2-7|many|NA
CASRKTGNPLYEQYF
TGTGCCAGCAGAAAAACAGGGAATCCGCTTTACGAGCAGTACTTC
>TRBV10-3|TRBJ1-5|NA|TRBD1
CAISESTGVPQHF
TGTGCCATCAGTGAGTCAACAGGGGTCCCCCAACATTTT
>TRBV6-5|TRBJ2-5|NA|NA
CASSYSTLAETQYF
TGTGCCAGCAGTTACTCGACTTTAGCTGAGACCCAGTACTTC
>TRBV19|TRBJ2-7|many|TRBD1
CASSIDTGQGACEQYF
TGTGCCAGTAGTATAGATACAGGACAGGGGGCGTGTGAGCAGTACTTC
>TRBV12-5|TRBJ1-1|many|NA
CASGLGWRTNTEAFF
TGTGCTAGTGGTTTGGGTTGGCGGACGAACACTGAAGCTTTCTTT
>TRBV10-2|TRBJ2-7|NA|TRBD1
CASRLRQGPYEQYF
TGCGCCAGCAGACTTCGACAGGGGCCCTACGAGCAGTACTTC
>TRBV7-8|TRBJ2-7|NA|TRBD2
CASSPTSGDFYLQYF
TGTGCCAGCTCACCGACTAGCGGGGATTTCTACCTGCAGTACTTC
>TRBV5-1|TRBJ1-1|few|NA
CASSLVFSGSRNTEAFF
TGCGCCAGCAGCTTGGTGTTTTCGGGAAGTAGGAACACTGAAGCTTTCTTT
>TRBV18|TRBJ1-3|few|TRBD1
CASSRDSVSSGNTIYF
TGTGCCAGCTCAAGGGACAGCGTGAGCTCTGGAAACACCATATATTTT